Listed here is a single TCR beta chain. Its antigen is not identified. The germline V gene has CDR1 SGHTA and CDR2 FQGTGA. This CDR3 has 15 amino acids. V lost 3 bases to trimming and J lost 2 bases; unmatched junction nucleotides: 5. The sample is drawn from a study of OX40 agonist ivuxolimab in advanced cancers. Study context: As their treatment, patients were administered ivuxolimab, an agonistic anti-OX40 (CD134) antibody.

Points from the study as a whole: The average count of expanded clones was higher among CD8+ T cells than among CD4+.

Some clones are missing from TCRdb's copy, which holds only in-frame ones; the method was immunoSEQ multiplex PCR. The sample contains about 50,000 clones, around 81% of which appear only once. The origin of this receptor is an adult with an advanced solid tumor such as melanoma, head and neck, liver or kidney cancer. The rearrangement links TRBV7-3 to TRBJ2-5, with 8 bases identical to TRBD2. Sequenced here: CD4+ or CD8+ T cells sorted from blood, sampled in a trial of the OX40 agonist ivuxolimab. The CDR3 protein is CASSLQAGGQETQYF. CDR3 DNA sequence: TGTGCCAGCAGCTTGCAGGCGGGGGGACAAGAGACCCAGTACTTC.